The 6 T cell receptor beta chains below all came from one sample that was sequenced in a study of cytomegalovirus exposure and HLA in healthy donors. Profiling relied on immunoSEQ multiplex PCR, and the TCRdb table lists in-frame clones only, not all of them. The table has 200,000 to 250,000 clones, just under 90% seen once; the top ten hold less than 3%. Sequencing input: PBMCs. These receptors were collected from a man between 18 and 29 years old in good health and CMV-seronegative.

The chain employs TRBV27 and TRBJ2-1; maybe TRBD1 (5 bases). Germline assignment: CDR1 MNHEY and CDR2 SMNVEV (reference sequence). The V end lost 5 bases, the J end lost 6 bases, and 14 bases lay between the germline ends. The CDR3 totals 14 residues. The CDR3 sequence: CASSDLGHFNEQFF. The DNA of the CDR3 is TGTGCCAGCAGTGACCTGGGGCACTTCAATGAGCAGTTCTTC.

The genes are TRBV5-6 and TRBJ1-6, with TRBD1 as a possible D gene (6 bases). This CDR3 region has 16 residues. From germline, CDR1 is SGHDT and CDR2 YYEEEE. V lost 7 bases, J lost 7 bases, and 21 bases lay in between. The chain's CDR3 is CASQLQGAVLNSPLHF. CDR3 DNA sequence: TGTGCCAGCCAACTACAGGGTGCGGTGTTGAATTCACCCCTCCACTTT.

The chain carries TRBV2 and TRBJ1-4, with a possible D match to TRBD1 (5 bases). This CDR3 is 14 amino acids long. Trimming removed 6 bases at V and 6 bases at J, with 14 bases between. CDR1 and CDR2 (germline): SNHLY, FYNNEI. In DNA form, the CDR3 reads TGTGCCAGCAGCGCAGGGCTGGGTGATGAAAAACTGTTTTTT. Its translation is CASSAGLGDEKLFF.

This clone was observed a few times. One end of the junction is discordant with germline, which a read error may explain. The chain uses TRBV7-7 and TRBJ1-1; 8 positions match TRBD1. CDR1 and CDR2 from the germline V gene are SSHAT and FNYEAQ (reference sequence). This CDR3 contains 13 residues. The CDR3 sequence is CASSRQGRNEAFF. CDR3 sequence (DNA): TGTGCTAGCAGCCGACAGGGGAGAAATGAAGCTTTCTTT. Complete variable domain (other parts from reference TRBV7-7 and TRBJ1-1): GAGVSQSPRYKVTKRGQDVTLRCDPISSHATLYWYQQALGQGPEFLTYFNYEAQPDKSGLPSDRFSAERPEGSISTLTIQRTEQRDSAMYRCASSRQGRNEAFFGQGTRLTVV.

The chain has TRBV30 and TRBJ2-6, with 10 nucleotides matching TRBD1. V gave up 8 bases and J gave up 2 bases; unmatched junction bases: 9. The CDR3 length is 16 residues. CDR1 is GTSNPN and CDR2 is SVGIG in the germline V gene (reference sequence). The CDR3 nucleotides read TGTGCCGGGGGACAGGGGAAAATACCTGGGGCCAACGTCCTGACTTTC. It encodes CAGGQGKIPGANVLTF.

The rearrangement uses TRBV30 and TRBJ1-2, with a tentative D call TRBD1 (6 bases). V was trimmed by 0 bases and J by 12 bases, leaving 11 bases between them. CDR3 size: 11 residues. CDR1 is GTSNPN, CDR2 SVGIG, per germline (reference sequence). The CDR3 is CAWSVGGLHTF. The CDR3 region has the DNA TGTGCCTGGAGTGTAGGGGGTTTGCACACCTTC.